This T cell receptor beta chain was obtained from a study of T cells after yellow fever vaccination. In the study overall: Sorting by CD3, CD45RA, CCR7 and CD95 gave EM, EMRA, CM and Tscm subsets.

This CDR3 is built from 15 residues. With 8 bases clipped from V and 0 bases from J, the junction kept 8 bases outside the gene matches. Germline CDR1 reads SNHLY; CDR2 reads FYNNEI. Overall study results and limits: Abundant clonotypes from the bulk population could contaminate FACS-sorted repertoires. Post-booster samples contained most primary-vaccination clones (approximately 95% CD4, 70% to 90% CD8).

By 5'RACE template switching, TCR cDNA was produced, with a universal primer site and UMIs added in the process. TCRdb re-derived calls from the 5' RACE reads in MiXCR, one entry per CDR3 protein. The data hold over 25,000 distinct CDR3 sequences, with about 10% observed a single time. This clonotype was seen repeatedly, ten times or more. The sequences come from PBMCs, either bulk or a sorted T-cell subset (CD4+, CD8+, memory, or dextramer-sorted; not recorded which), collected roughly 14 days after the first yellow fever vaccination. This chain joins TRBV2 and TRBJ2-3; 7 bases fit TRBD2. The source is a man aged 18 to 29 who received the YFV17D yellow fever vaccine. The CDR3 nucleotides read TGTGCCAGCGGGCAGGAGCGGGAAAGCACAGATACGCAGTATTTT. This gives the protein CASGQERESTDTQYF.